The present entry profiles one T cell receptor (beta chain) with its context. Its antigen is as yet unknown. Patients aged 18 to 65 had newly diagnosed hyperthyroidism that had lasted under 2 months. This specimen comes from a study of T cells in Graves' hyperthyroidism and ophthalmopathy. Study-level findings and limits: Model predictions of ophthalmopathy came a median approximately 6 months before onset.

CDR3 length equals 19 residues. V trimming: 5 bases; J trimming: 0 bases; junction bases outside the gene matches: 12. The germline gives CDR1 LNHDA, CDR2 SQIVND (reference sequence). Template material for amplifying TCR beta CDR3 regions consisted of RNA transcripts. Using the HTBI primer set, a first-round RT-PCR was run on the TCR CDR3. TCRdb analysed the multiplex PCR reads with MiXCR anew, one entry per CDR3 protein. The data show 400,000 to 550,000 distinct CDR3 sequences, approximately 15% seen once. The source of this sequence is a woman between 18 and 29 years old with Graves' hyperthyroidism. This chain connects TRBV19 to TRBJ2-3, with TRBD2 matching over 12 bases. The specimen sequenced was blood. CDR3 in DNA: TGTGCCAGTAGTCCGGGGACTAGCGGGCGACTCGCTAGCACAGATACGCAGTATTTT. This sequence encodes CASSPGTSGRLASTDTQYF.